This T cell receptor beta chain came from a study of T cells in Graves' hyperthyroidism and ophthalmopathy. The TCR beta CDR3 regions underwent amplification using RNA transcripts as the source. In the first-round RT-PCR of the TCR CDR3, the HTBI primer set was used. TCRdb re-called the multiplex PCR reads with MiXCR, one entry per CDR3 protein. The sample lists a few hundred thousand distinct CDR3 sequences, about 16% occurring once. V dropped 5 bases and J dropped 5; count of bases not matched to a gene: 5. The CDR3 loop spans 15 amino acids. Germline V gene data show CDR1 as SGHVS and CDR2 as FQNEAQ.

This chain uses TRBV7-8 with TRBJ1-5, with TRBD1 matching over 11 bases. What was sequenced was blood. The sequence came from a woman aged 25 to 39 with Graves' ophthalmopathy. CDR3 nucleotide sequence: TGTGCCAGCAGCCTCTGGACAGGGGGCGATCAGCCCCAGCATTTT. As protein: CASSLWTGGDQPQHF. Variable domain in full (rest from reference TRBV7-8 and TRBJ1-5): GAGVSQSPRYKVAKRGQDVALRCDPISGHVSLFWYQQALGQGPEFLTYFQNEAQLDKSGLPSDRFFAERPEGSVSTLKIQRTQQEDSAVYLCASSLWTGGDQPQHFGDGTRLSIL.